A single sample gave rise to the 5 T cell receptor beta chains below, sequenced in a study of vaccination and CD4 T cells after COVID-19. These TCRs' antigens remain unknown. Treatment specified: 10-day PBMC culture with coronavirus spike peptide pools or control peptides (ViraFEST assay). With the Oncomine TCR Beta short-read assay, DNA from cultured CD4+ T cells was sequenced. TCRdb redid the calling of the PCR reads with MiXCR, one entry per CDR3 protein. The sample holds 13,000 to 15,000 distinct CDR3 sequences, 40% to 50% seen once. The material sequenced was CD4+ T cells from blood, cultured in vitro. Receptors were obtained from a human donor who had recovered from COVID-19.

The rearrangement uses TRBV9 and TRBJ2-3, with 13 bases lining up with TRBD2. CDR1 and CDR2 (germline): SGDLS, YYNGEE. This CDR3 has 14 amino acids. The ends lost 3 bases at V and 6 bases at J; junction bases unmatched: 1. Here the CDR3 DNA reads TGTGCCAGCAGCGAGACTAGCGGGGGGGATACGCAGTATTTT. Its protein product is CASSETSGGDTQYF.

V usage is TRBV6-1 and J usage is TRBJ2-7; D is possibly TRBD2 (6 bases). The length of the CDR3 is 12 residues. Germline CDR1 is MNHNS and CDR2 is SASEGT. Trimming left V 6 bases short and J 7 bases short, with 13 bases between. CDR3 residues: CASRGGIREQYF. The CDR3 DNA is TGTGCCAGCAGAGGAGGGATCAGGGAGCAGTACTTC.

The V and J genes are TRBV30 and TRBJ2-7; perhaps TRBD2 as D (5 bases). This CDR3 has 13 amino acids. V shed 4 bases and J shed 3 bases, with 13 bases lying between them. Germline-derived CDR1 and CDR2 are GTSNPN and SVGIG (reference sequence). The CDR3 DNA reads as TGTGCCTGGAAATTGGAGGCCCACTACGAGCAGTACTTC. This sequence encodes CAWKLEAHYEQYF.

The chain has TRBV6-2 or TRBV6-3 and TRBJ1-1; 8 bases match TRBD1. Germline values: CDR1 MNHEY, CDR2 SVGEGT. Trimming took 6 bases from V and 5 from J; bases not matched to a gene: 11. The CDR3 totals 15 residues. CDR3 sequence: CASSNSDRGGTEAFF. The CDR3 coding sequence is TGTGCCAGCAGCAACAGTGACAGGGGTGGAACTGAAGCTTTCTTT.

V and J are TRBV6-1 and TRBJ1-2; D gene uncertain. The CDR3 has 12 residues. The germline gives CDR1 MNHNS, CDR2 SASEGT. V was shortened by 3 bases and J by 5 bases, with 7 bases between the two germline ends. In nucleotides, the CDR3 is TGTGCCAGCAGTGATCGGAGTTATGGCTACACCTTC. The encoded protein is CASSDRSYGYTF.